Below are 28 T cell receptor beta chains sequenced from a single sample in a study of beta chain features in type 1 diabetes. Of the isolated RNA, all was reverse transcribed, and so the sequenced material was expressed TCRB transcripts. Assay used: immunoSEQ multiplex PCR; TCRdb lists only in-frame clones, some missing. The profile shows 300,000 to 350,000 clones, around 20% of them singletons. The sequenced sample was naive CD4+ T cells from blood. All receptors derive from a woman between 18 and 29 years old in good health.

The table lists this clone with a few counts. The chain is built from TRBV4-1 and TRBJ2-1; 14 bases are a match to TRBD2. Germline V CDR1 and CDR2: MGHRA, YSYEKL. This CDR3 is built from 17 residues. With V trimmed by 3 bases and J by 9 bases, 10 bases remained unmatched. The CDR3 protein is CASSQARLAGGSGEQFF. CDR3 DNA: TGCGCCAGCAGCCAGGCCCGACTAGCGGGAGGGAGCGGTGAGCAGTTCTTC.

CDR3 residues: CASSLTAAGGTEAFF. CDR3 DNA: TGCGCCAGCAGCTTGACCGCCGCGGGGGGCACTGAAGCTTTCTTT. V is TRBV5-1 and J is TRBJ1-1; D perhaps matches TRBD1 (5 bases). Germline V gives CDR1 SGHRS, CDR2 YFSETQ. There are 15 residues in the CDR3. V dropped 1 base and J dropped 4 bases, with 14 bases sitting between them. Complete variable domain (other parts from reference TRBV5-1 and TRBJ1-1): KAGVTQTPRYLIKTRGQQVTLSCSPISGHRSVSWYQQTPGQGLQFLFEYFSETQRNKGNFPGRFSGRQFSNSRSEMNVSTLELGDSALYLCASSLTAAGGTEAFFGQGTRLTVV.

This clone was observed a few times. The chain links TRBV2 to TRBJ2-7, with D perhaps matching TRBD2 (6 bases). CDR1 is SNHLY, CDR2 FYNNEI, per germline. The CDR3 runs 12 residues. Trimming pared 11 bases from V and 4 bases from J, leaving 15 bases between. For the CDR3, the DNA is TGTGCCGTCATCGGGGGAGCTTACGAGCAGTACTTC. Translating gives CAVIGGAYEQYF.

There are a few counts of this clone. The chain employs TRBV30 and TRBJ2-7; TRBD1 aligns across 11 bases. Germline V CDR1 and CDR2: GTSNPN, SVGIG (reference sequence). The CDR3 sequence is 14 residues long. Trimming at V came to 4 bases and at J to 3 bases, leaving 5 bases not matched to a gene. The CDR3 nucleotides read TGTGCCTGGAAAGGGACAGGGGGATTCTACGAGCAGTACTTC. Translation gives CAWKGTGGFYEQYF.

The chain combines TRBV4-1 with TRBJ2-1; TRBD2 matches 14 bases. CDR3 length equals 16 residues. With V trimmed by 4 bases and J by 4 bases, 3 bases remained unmatched. Germline V lookup: CDR1 MGHRA, CDR2 YSYEKL. This CDR3 reads CASSRTSGGLYNEQFF. The CDR3, as DNA: TGCGCCAGCAGCCGGACTAGCGGGGGGCTTTACAATGAGCAGTTCTTC.

The chain employs TRBV5-1 and TRBJ1-2; D is unresolved. The CDR3 runs to 14 residues. Trimming removed 0 bases at V and 7 bases at J, with 13 bases between. Germline V lookup: CDR1 SGHRS, CDR2 YFSETQ. DNA of the CDR3: TGCGCCAGCAGCTTGGGACGGGGAGAACTTGGCTACACCTTC. The encoded protein is CASSLGRGELGYTF.

The rearrangement links TRBV5-1 to TRBJ1-1; no clear D gene. Germline V gene sequence: CDR1 SGHRS, CDR2 YFSETQ. CDR3 size: 14 residues. V lost 3 bases and J 3 bases, leaving 12 bases between the germline ends. The DNA for the CDR3 is TGCGCCAGCAGCTGGAGAGGAGGGTACACTGAAGCTTTCTTT. This translates into CASSWRGGYTEAFF.

This clone was counted a few times. The chain couples TRBV7-2 to TRBJ2-1, with D unclear. The CDR3 is 13 residues long. V lost 4 bases, J lost 4 bases, and 8 bases lay in between. CDR1 SGHTA and CDR2 FQGNSA come from the germline V gene. The CDR3 coding sequence is TGTGCCAGCAGCTCTCAGTCATACAATGAGCAGTTCTTC. Translated, it gives CASSSQSYNEQFF.

This clone was counted between two and nine times. The J gene is TRBJ2-1, the V gene TRBV4-1, with D hard to call. This CDR3 contains 14 residues. V shed 2 bases and J shed 2 bases, with 7 bases lying between them. Germline loops: CDR1 MGHRA, CDR2 YSYEKL. This CDR3 is CASSQFSAYNEQFF. The CDR3 DNA reads as TGCGCCAGCAGCCAATTTTCGGCCTACAATGAGCAGTTCTTC.

The sample holds a few counts of this clone. The chain couples TRBV30 to TRBJ1-2, with TRBD1 matching 12 bases. The length of the CDR3 is 16 residues. Germline V gives CDR1 GTSNPN, CDR2 SVGIG (reference sequence). V dropped 4 bases and J dropped 6; count of bases not matched to a gene: 12. CDR3 loop: CAWTRGQGASSDGYTF. As DNA, the CDR3 is TGTGCCTGGACCAGGGGACAGGGGGCTTCTTCAGATGGCTACACCTTC.

The CDR3 is CASSVDPSSDTQYF. The CDR3 coding sequence is TGTGCCAGCAGCGTAGACCCTAGCTCCGATACGCAGTATTTT. The V call is TRBV9, the J call TRBJ2-3, with TRBD2 as a possible D gene (5 bases). Germline V gives CDR1 SGDLS, CDR2 YYNGEE. Trimming removed 0 bases at V and 6 bases at J, with 11 bases between. This CDR3 comprises 14 residues.

This clone was detected a few times. This sequence joins TRBV6-6 and TRBJ2-7, with D uncertain. In germline, CDR1 is MNHNY, CDR2 SVGAGI (reference sequence). V was pared by 6 bases and J by 5 bases, with 17 bases between. CDR3 length equals 14 residues. Written as DNA, the CDR3 is TGTGCCAGCAGCGACGACACGATCTTTAACGAGCAGTACTTC. Translation: CASSDDTIFNEQYF.

The CDR3 loop is CAWSVKGASDTQYF. CDR3 bases: TGTGCCTGGAGTGTCAAGGGGGCTTCAGATACGCAGTATTTT. This chain uses TRBV30 with TRBJ2-3, with 7 positions matching TRBD1. V lost 0 bases and J lost 4; bases outside the gene matches: 4. Germline V gene sequence: CDR1 GTSNPN, CDR2 SVGIG (reference sequence). The CDR3 spans 14 residues.

This clone was counted between two and nine times. CDR3 protein: CAWSIGGGQPQHF. The CDR3 bases are TGTGCCTGGAGTATTGGGGGCGGTCAGCCCCAGCATTTT. This rearrangement joins TRBV30 to TRBJ1-5; D is possibly TRBD1 (6 bases). There are 13 residues in the CDR3. Trimming removed 2 bases from V and 6 bases from J, with 11 bases in between. The germline gives CDR1 GTSNPN, CDR2 SVGIG (reference sequence).

The V and J genes are TRBV5-1 and TRBJ2-5, with TRBD2 matching over 11 bases. Germline assignment: CDR1 SGHRS and CDR2 YFSETQ. The length of the CDR3 is 16 residues. The V gene end was trimmed by 3 bases and the J gene end by 5 bases; junction bases not matched to a gene: 9. Written as DNA, the CDR3 is TGCGCCAGCAGCTCGCAAACTAGCGGGGGCGGTGAGACCCAGTACTTC. It specifies CASSSQTSGGGETQYF.

This chain joins TRBV14 and TRBJ1-1; perhaps TRBD1 as D (5 bases). V dropped 3 bases and J dropped 4 bases, with 9 bases sitting between them. The CDR3 runs to 13 residues. Germline V lookup: CDR1 SGHDN, CDR2 FVKESK. The CDR3 DNA follows: TGTGCCAGCAGCCAGCAGGGAAGCACTGAAGCTTTCTTT. This codes for CASSQQGSTEAFF.

This clone turned up a few times. The chain carries TRBV7-9 and TRBJ1-4; a possible D gene is TRBD1 (5 bases). The V gene lost 0 bases and the J gene lost 10 bases, with 15 bases spanning the gap. CDR1 and CDR2 (germline): SEHNR, FQNEAQ (reference sequence). The CDR3 has 15 residues. The DNA of the CDR3 is TGTGCCAGCAGCTTAGCCCCGGCGGGGGAGGCAAAACTGTTTTTT. Its protein is CASSLAPAGEAKLFF. Using reference TRBV7-9 and TRBJ1-4 for the parts outside the CDR3, the full variable domain is DTGVSQNPRHKITKRGQNVTFRCDPISEHNRLYWYRQTLGQGPEFLTYFQNEAQLEKSRLLSDRFSAERPKGSFSTLEIQRTEQGDSAMYLCASSLAPAGEAKLFFGSGTQLSVL.

The chain employs TRBV4-1 and TRBJ2-7; TRBD1 matches 9 bases. The V gene's germline CDR1 is MGHRA and CDR2 YSYEKL. With 1 base clipped from V and 1 base from J, the junction kept 5 bases outside the gene matches. The CDR3 sequence is 16 residues long. The CDR3 coding sequence is TGCGCCAGCAGCCAAGTCCCACAGGGGGCTTCCTACGAGCAGTACTTC. It encodes CASSQVPQGASYEQYF.

This clone turned up a few times. The chain has TRBV11-2 and TRBJ2-7; 7 bases agree with TRBD1. The junction had 11 bases not matched to a gene; V was cut back by 5 bases and J by 4 bases. CDR3 length equals 15 residues. Germline V gene sequence: CDR1 SGHAT, CDR2 FQNNGV. CDR3 in amino acids: CASSNRGRGVYEQYF. The CDR3 DNA is TGTGCCAGCAGCAACAGGGGTCGGGGAGTATACGAGCAGTACTTC.

The rearrangement links TRBV7-2 to TRBJ2-7; D is unclear. The V gene's germline CDR1 is SGHTA and CDR2 FQGNSA. The CDR3 has 11 residues. V dropped 3 bases and J dropped 2 bases, with 2 bases sitting between them. The CDR3 loop is CASSFAYEQYF. The CDR3 DNA follows: TGTGCCAGCAGCTTCGCCTACGAGCAGTACTTC.

This clone was detected a few times. This rearrangement joins TRBV5-1 to TRBJ1-1; D may be TRBD1 (5 bases). CDR1 and CDR2 (germline): SGHRS, YFSETQ. The CDR3 runs 13 residues. Trimming removed 3 bases from V and 4 bases from J, with 10 bases in between. The CDR3 loop reads CASSSTGGTEAFF. The CDR3 DNA follows: TGCGCCAGCAGCTCTACAGGCGGCACTGAAGCTTTCTTT.

This clone was recorded a few times. The rearrangement uses TRBV10-3 and TRBJ2-4; tentative D call: TRBD2 (5 bases). The CDR3 length is 15 residues. Trimming stripped 3 bases from V and 6 bases from J, with 15 bases between. CDR1 and CDR2 (germline): ENHRY, SYGVKD. CDR3 bases: TGTGCCATCAGTGAAGGTGGGAGTAGGGTAAACATTCAGTACTTC. The encoded protein is CAISEGGSRVNIQYF.

A few counts support this clone. The J gene is TRBJ2-7, the V gene TRBV2; D may be TRBD1 (5 bases). The germline V and J ends were trimmed by 3 bases and 0 bases, with 9 bases remaining between them. CDR1 is SNHLY, CDR2 FYNNEI, per germline. This CDR3 is 14 amino acids long. The CDR3 sequence is CASSEGRLSYEQYF. The CDR3 DNA reads as TGTGCCAGCAGTGAGGGGCGGCTCTCCTACGAGCAGTACTTC.

The chain joins TRBV2 to TRBJ2-1, with a weak D call TRBD1 (6 bases). The CDR3 contains 12 residues. Per germline, CDR1 SNHLY and CDR2 FYNNEI. The germline V and J ends were trimmed by 3 bases and 10 bases, with 10 bases remaining between them. For the CDR3, the DNA is TGTGCCAGCAGTGAGAACAGGGCAGAGCAGTTCTTC. Translated, it gives CASSENRAEQFF.

This chain uses TRBV4-1 with TRBJ2-1, with 7 bases fitting TRBD2. The V segment lost 4 bases and the J segment 5 bases; nucleotides outside the gene matches: 8. Looked up from germline, CDR1 is MGHRA and CDR2 is YSYEKL. This CDR3 contains 15 residues. In nucleotides, the CDR3 is TGCGCCAGCAGCCGCCTCCCTGGGGGGGACAATGAGCAGTTCTTC. It codes for CASSRLPGGDNEQFF.

DNA for the CDR3: TGCGCCAGCAGCTTGGACAGGGAAACTTTCTTT. Amino acids: CASSLDRETFF. The chain carries TRBV5-1 and TRBJ1-1; D may be TRBD1 (6 bases). CDR1 SGHRS and CDR2 YFSETQ come from the germline V gene. The CDR3 is 11 amino acids. Trimming removed 0 bases at V and 12 bases at J, with 9 bases between.

V is TRBV5-4 and J is TRBJ2-1; 10 nucleotides line up with TRBD1. CDR3 length: 15 amino acids. With V trimmed by 6 bases and J by 6 bases, 9 bases remained unmatched. Germline CDR1 SGHNT, CDR2 YYREEE (reference sequence). DNA of the CDR3: TGTGCCAGCACCCCGGGACAGGGGATCCTCAATGAGCAGTTCTTC. Its translation is CASTPGQGILNEQFF.

This clone was found a few times. This chain joins TRBV5-1 and TRBJ2-1; 9 bases line up with TRBD2. CDR1 and CDR2 from the germline V gene are SGHRS and YFSETQ. CDR3 size: 17 residues. J was trimmed by 5 bases and V by 0 bases; bases with no gene match: 9. CDR3 sequence (DNA): TGCGCCAGCAGCTTGGGGAGTAGCGGGAGTCGCGACAATGAGCAGTTCTTC. Its protein product is CASSLGSSGSRDNEQFF. Full variable domain (rest looked up from reference TRBV5-1 and TRBJ2-1): KAGVTQTPRYLIKTRGQQVTLSCSPISGHRSVSWYQQTPGQGLQFLFEYFSETQRNKGNFPGRFSGRQFSNSRSEMNVSTLELGDSALYLCASSLGSSGSRDNEQFFGPGTRLTVL.